The 17 T cell receptor beta chains in this list originate from one sample, sequenced in a study of blood T cell repertoires in COVID-19. Assay: immunoSEQ multiplex PCR; the TCRdb copy retains only in-frame clones and omits some. The sample gives about 70,000 clones, more than 65% of which show up once; 25% to 30% is in the top ten. Sequences were obtained from peripheral blood. These TCRs come from an elderly woman with active or convalescent COVID-19.

This clone appeared a few times. The chain is built from TRBV18 and TRBJ1-3; TRBD1 matches at 9 bases. CDR1 KGHSH and CDR2 LQKENI come from the germline V gene. The CDR3 is made up of 15 amino acids. J lost 7 bases, V lost 2 bases, and 6 bases had no gene match. CDR3 protein: CASSPTQDRGNTIYF. In DNA, the CDR3 is TGTGCCAGCTCACCAACACAGGACAGGGGTAACACCATATATTTT.

This chain links TRBV19 with TRBJ2-7; 8 nucleotides line up with TRBD1. From germline, CDR1 is LNHDA and CDR2 SQIVND (reference sequence). This CDR3 is 14 amino acids long. After removal of 3 bases from V and 3 bases from J, the junction contained 4 bases not matched to a gene. The CDR3 DNA reads as TGTGCCAGTAGTATCGACAGGGGCGGCTACGAGCAGTACTTC. Residues: CASSIDRGGYEQYF.

This chain connects TRBV19 to TRBJ1-1; 8 positions match TRBD1. Unmatched junction bases numbered 6, after V lost 6 bases and J lost 0 bases. CDR1 and CDR2 from the germline V gene are LNHDA and SQIVND (reference sequence). The CDR3 sequence is 15 residues long. The CDR3 DNA is TGTGCCAGTAGCCCGGGACAGGACATGAACACTGAAGCTTTCTTT. Translation: CASSPGQDMNTEAFF.

There are a few counts of this clone. The chain combines TRBV11-2 with TRBJ1-6; 12 nucleotides agree with TRBD1. CDR3 size: 16 residues. Germline V gives CDR1 SGHAT, CDR2 FQNNGV. J gave up 10 bases and V 5 bases, and 9 bases lay outside the gene matches. The CDR3 DNA follows: TGTGCCAGCAGCGGATCCGGGACAGGGGGCAAATCACCCCTCCACTTT. It is translated as CASSGSGTGGKSPLHF. Complete variable domain (other parts from reference TRBV11-2 and TRBJ1-6): EAGVAQSPRYKIIEKRQSVAFWCNPISGHATLYWYQQILGQGPKLLIQFQNNGVVDDSQLPKDRFSAERLKGVDSTLKIQPAKLEDSAVYLCASSGSGTGGKSPLHFGNGTRLTVT.

The V gene is TRBV28, the J gene TRBJ1-2; TRBD1 matches 8 bases. With V trimmed by 6 bases and J by 11 bases, 20 bases remained unmatched. Germline CDR1 and CDR2: MDHEN and SYDVKM. This CDR3 is built from 16 residues. In DNA, the CDR3 is TGTGCCAGCAGCCAGACAGGGGCGGGGGTTGTCGGGAGATACACCTTC. Translation: CASSQTGAGVVGRYTF.

The chain couples TRBV30 to TRBJ1-2; no firm D call. The V and J ends lost 3 bases and 2 bases respectively, with 16 bases between them. This CDR3 is 15 amino acids long. Germline CDR1 GTSNPN, CDR2 SVGIG (reference sequence). The CDR3 sequence is CAWSPSRQPNYGYTF. CDR3 sequence (DNA): TGTGCCTGGAGCCCTAGTAGGCAGCCCAACTATGGCTACACCTTC.

This clone came up a few times. V is TRBV7-2 and J is TRBJ1-2, with D possibly being TRBD1 (6 bases). V lost 5 bases and J lost 5, with 12 bases in between. Germline assignment: CDR1 SGHTA and CDR2 FQGNSA. This CDR3 has 13 amino acids. The CDR3 coding sequence is TGTGCCAGCAGCCCGGACAGCGAGTATGGCTACACCTTC. This sequence encodes CASSPDSEYGYTF.

The rearrangement uses TRBV6-5 and TRBJ1-1; D gene uncertain. Germline V lookup: CDR1 MNHEY, CDR2 SVGAGI. Trimming took off 1 base at V and 4 bases at J, with 7 bases between the two ends. This CDR3 comprises 13 residues. CDR3 bases: TGTGCCAGCAGTTACTATAGTTCCACTGAAGCTTTCTTT. Its protein product is CASSYYSSTEAFF.

The chain carries TRBV6-2 or TRBV6-3 and TRBJ2-3, with 8 bases matching TRBD2. The CDR3 is made up of 16 amino acids. From germline, CDR1 is MNHEY and CDR2 SVGEGT. V gave up 1 base and J gave up 2 bases; unmatched junction bases: 5. The chain's CDR3 is CASSYFRTSLTDTQYF. In DNA, the CDR3 is TGTGCCAGCAGTTACTTCAGGACTAGCCTCACAGATACGCAGTATTTT.

V gene TRBV5-5 combines with J gene TRBJ1-2, with TRBD1 matching 9 bases. Per the germline V gene, CDR1 is SGHKS and CDR2 is YYEKEE (reference sequence). The junction had 12 bases not matched to a gene; V was cut back by 1 base and J by 8 bases. The CDR3 spans 16 residues. CDR3 sequence (DNA): TGTGCCAGCAGCTTGCCGGGGACAGGGAGAAGTTTCGGCTACACCTTC. Translating it yields CASSLPGTGRSFGYTF.

As DNA, the CDR3 is TGTGCCAGCAGCCAACAGGGCAGTGAAGCTTTCTTT. It translates to CASSQQGSEAFF. The V and J genes are TRBV11-2 and TRBJ1-1; tentative D call: TRBD1 (6 bases). The CDR3 sequence is 12 residues long. CDR1 is SGHAT, CDR2 FQNNGV, per germline. Trimming pared 5 bases from V and 7 bases from J, leaving 11 bases between.

This rearrangement joins TRBV14 to TRBJ1-1; D gene uncertain. Germline V lookup: CDR1 SGHDN, CDR2 FVKESK. The CDR3 covers 13 residues. Trimming removed 0 bases from V and 11 bases from J, with 13 bases in between. The CDR3 DNA reads TGTGCCAGCAGCCAAGATCGGGTGGTGTGGGCTTTCTTT. Translating gives CASSQDRVVWAFF.

This rearrangement joins TRBV7-8 to TRBJ1-2; 7 bases are shared with TRBD1. Germline V gene data show CDR1 as SGHVS and CDR2 as FQNEAQ. Trimming took 1 base from V and 8 from J; bases not matched to a gene: 1. The CDR3 totals 12 residues. The CDR3 sequence is CASSLGDSGYTF. DNA for the CDR3: TGTGCCAGCAGCTTAGGGGACAGCGGCTACACCTTC.

The genes are TRBV6-2 or TRBV6-3 and TRBJ2-1; 14 nucleotides align to TRBD2. This CDR3 comprises 16 residues. J was trimmed by 7 bases and V by 4 bases; bases with no gene match: 6. CDR1 and CDR2 (germline): MNHEY, SVGEGT. The CDR3 spells CASSSRTSGGNNEQFF. CDR3 coding DNA: TGTGCCAGCAGTTCCCGGACTAGCGGGGGGAATAATGAGCAGTTCTTC.

This sequence joins TRBV11-2 and TRBJ1-1; tentative D call: TRBD1 (5 bases). Trimming took 7 bases from V and 3 from J, leaving 15 bases between them. The CDR3 totals 14 residues. Germline CDR1 SGHAT, CDR2 FQNNGV. CDR3 sequence reads: CASTPTPRDTEAFF. CDR3 coding DNA: TGTGCCAGCACCCCAACCCCCAGGGACACTGAAGCTTTCTTT.

The genes are TRBV6-2 or TRBV6-3 and TRBJ2-1; D is uncertain. Germline CDR1 is MNHEY and CDR2 is SVGEGT. Trimming cost V 5 bases and J 10 bases, with 9 bases left between them. The CDR3 runs to 11 residues. The CDR3 sequence: CASSQAREQFF. The CDR3, as DNA: TGTGCCAGCAGTCAAGCCCGGGAGCAGTTCTTC.

The chain uses TRBV4-3 and TRBJ2-3, with TRBD1 matching over 8 bases. CDR3 length equals 16 residues. The V and J ends lost 4 bases and 0 bases, in that order; junction bases with no gene match: 6. Germline V CDR1 and CDR2: LGHNA, YSLEER. The CDR3 DNA reads TGCGCCAGCAGCCCTGACAGGGGTGAGAGCACAGATACGCAGTATTTT. Its protein product is CASSPDRGESTDTQYF.